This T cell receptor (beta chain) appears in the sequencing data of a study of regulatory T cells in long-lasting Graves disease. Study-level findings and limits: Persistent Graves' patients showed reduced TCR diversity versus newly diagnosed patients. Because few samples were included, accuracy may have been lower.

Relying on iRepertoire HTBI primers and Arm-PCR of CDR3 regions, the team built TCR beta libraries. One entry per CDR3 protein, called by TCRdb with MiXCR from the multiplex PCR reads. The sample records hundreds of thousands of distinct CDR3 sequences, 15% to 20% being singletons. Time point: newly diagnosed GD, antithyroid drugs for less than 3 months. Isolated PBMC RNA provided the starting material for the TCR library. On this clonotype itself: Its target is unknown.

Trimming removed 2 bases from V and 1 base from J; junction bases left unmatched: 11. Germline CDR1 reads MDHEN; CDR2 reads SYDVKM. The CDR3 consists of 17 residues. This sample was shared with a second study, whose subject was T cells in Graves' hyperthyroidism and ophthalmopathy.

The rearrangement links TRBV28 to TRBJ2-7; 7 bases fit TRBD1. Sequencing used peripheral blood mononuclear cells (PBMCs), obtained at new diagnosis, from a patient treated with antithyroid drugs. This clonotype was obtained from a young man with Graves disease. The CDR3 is CASSLGPPGQVSYEQYF. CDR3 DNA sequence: TGTGCCAGCAGTTTAGGTCCCCCAGGACAGGTATCCTACGAGCAGTACTTC.